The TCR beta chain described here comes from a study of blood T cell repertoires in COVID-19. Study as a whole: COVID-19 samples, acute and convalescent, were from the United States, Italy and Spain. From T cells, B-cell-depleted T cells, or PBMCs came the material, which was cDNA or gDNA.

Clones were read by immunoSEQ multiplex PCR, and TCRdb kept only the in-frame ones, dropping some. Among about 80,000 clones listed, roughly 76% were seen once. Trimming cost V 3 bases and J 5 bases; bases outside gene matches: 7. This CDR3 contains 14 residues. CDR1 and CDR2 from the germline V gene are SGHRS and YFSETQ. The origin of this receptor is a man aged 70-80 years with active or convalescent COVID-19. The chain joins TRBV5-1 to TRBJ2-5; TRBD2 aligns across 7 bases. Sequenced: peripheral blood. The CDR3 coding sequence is TGCGCCAGCAGCTCCGGGACCGGGGGGGAGACCCAGTACTTC. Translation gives CASSSGTGGETQYF.